A single sample is the source of the 16 T cell receptor beta chains below, sequenced in a study of vaccination effects on CD4 cells after COVID-19. These receptors' antigens are unknown. Here immunoSEQ multiplex PCR was the method, and the copy in TCRdb shows in-frame clones only, minus some. The sample consists of tens of thousands of clones, 60% to 75% of them appearing once. The ViraFEST assay expanded antigen-specific CD4+ T cells with viral peptide pools before sequencing. Researchers isolated CD4+ T cells once approximately eleven days of culture had elapsed. People in the vaccine group had not been infected with SARS-CoV-2 before, and their nucleocapsid antibodies were negative. Sequencing used CD4+ T cells from PBMCs cultured with HCoV-OC43 spike peptides, obtained before COVID-19 vaccination. This sample's subset: HCoV-OC43 spike overlapping peptide pool stimulation. Receptors were obtained from a human donor who received a COVID-19 vaccine.

The chain has TRBV7-8 and TRBJ1-1, with TRBD1 matching 8 bases. The CDR3 is 15 residues long. Germline CDR1 reads SGHVS; CDR2 reads FQNEAQ. The V and J ends lost 1 base and 4 bases, in that order; junction bases with no gene match: 5. The CDR3 loop reads CASSLDQGAGTEAFF. CDR3 nucleotide sequence: TGTGCCAGCAGCTTAGATCAGGGGGCCGGCACTGAAGCTTTCTTT.

The rearrangement joins TRBV15 to TRBJ1-2; D might be TRBD1 (6 bases). With 3 bases removed from V and 7 bases from J, the gap between germline ends came to 21 bases. CDR3 size: 16 residues. Germline V gene lookup returns CDR1 LNHNV and CDR2 YYDKDF (reference sequence). In nucleotides, the CDR3 is TGTGCCACCAGCAGGGCTGAGGGGGTGGCTGGGGGTGGCTACACCTTC. Protein: CATSRAEGVAGGGYTF.

The rearrangement links TRBV5-5 to TRBJ2-2; D is unresolved. Trimming removed 3 bases at V and 5 bases at J, with 14 bases between. Germline CDR1 reads SGHKS; CDR2 reads YYEKEE (reference sequence). This CDR3 contains 15 residues. CDR3 in DNA: TGTGCCAGCAGCTCCATGATTACTGGGACCGGGGAGCTGTTTTTT. Protein product: CASSSMITGTGELFF.

The rearrangement uses TRBV5-8 and TRBJ2-4; tentatively, D is TRBD1 or TRBD2 (5 bases each). Trimming removed 7 bases at V and 9 bases at J, with 17 bases between. The CDR3 has 13 amino acids. Germline V lookup: CDR1 SGHTS, CDR2 YDEGEE. CDR3 sequence (DNA): TGTGCCAGCGGGGGTGGTACCTATGGCATTCAGTACTTC. Its translation is CASGGGTYGIQYF. Variable domain in full (rest from reference TRBV5-8 and TRBJ2-4): EAGVTQSPTHLIKTRGQQATLRCSPISGHTSVYWYQQALGLGLQFLLWYDEGEERNRGNFPPRFSGRQFPNYSSELNVNALELEDSALYLCASGGGTYGIQYFGAGTRLSVL.

This clone was observed a few times. The chain uses TRBV20-1 and TRBJ2-4; 7 positions agree with TRBD2. Germline V gene data show CDR1 as DFQATT and CDR2 as SNEGSKA (reference sequence). The CDR3 length is 15 residues. With 3 bases clipped from V and 9 bases from J, the junction kept 14 bases outside the gene matches. The DNA for the CDR3 is TGCAGTGCTAGTGCGGGAGCGCAGGCGGGAAGCATTCAGTACTTC. Amino acid sequence: CSASAGAQAGSIQYF.

This clone has more than one count but fewer than ten. V and J are TRBV18 and TRBJ2-1, with 11 positions matching TRBD1. Trimming cost V 3 bases and J 0 bases; bases outside gene matches: 1. The CDR3 contains 16 residues. Germline CDR1 is KGHSH and CDR2 is LQKENI. The CDR3: CASSPGQGGSYNEQFF. In DNA form, the CDR3 reads TGTGCCAGCTCACCGGGACAGGGGGGCTCCTACAATGAGCAGTTCTTC.

The chain employs TRBV27 and TRBJ1-5; the D gene is possibly TRBD1 (5 bases). V lost 8 bases and J 5 bases, leaving 25 bases between the germline ends. The CDR3 loop spans 17 amino acids. The germline CDR1 and CDR2 sequences are MNHEY and SMNVEV (reference sequence). The DNA for the CDR3 is TGTGCCAGCCGTCCCTGGAGCCTCCAAGACAGATATCAGCCCCAGCATTTT. Protein sequence: CASRPWSLQDRYQPQHF.

In its sample, this clone was seen once. This rearrangement joins TRBV7-8 to TRBJ2-2; D is unresolved. The CDR3 loop spans 15 amino acids. CDR1 and CDR2 from the germline V gene are SGHVS and FQNEAQ. The germline V and J ends were trimmed by 6 bases and 5 bases, with 16 bases remaining between them. The CDR3 nucleotides are TGTGCCAGCAGACGTTTACTCCCCGGGACCGGGGAGCTGTTTTTT. Amino acid sequence: CASRRLLPGTGELFF.

The gene calls are TRBV12-5 and TRBJ1-4; tentatively, D is TRBD1 (6 bases). The CDR3 has 14 amino acids. V lost 5 bases and J 8 bases, leaving 15 bases between the germline ends. CDR1 and CDR2 from the germline V gene are LGHNT and FRNRAP. The CDR3 bases are TGTGCTAGTGGTGGGGGGCTTGTCGAGGAAAAACTGTTTTTT. Its protein product is CASGGGLVEEKLFF. The full variable domain, its missing parts supplied by reference TRBV12-5 and TRBJ1-4, is DARVTQTPRHKVTEMGQEVTMRCQPILGHNTVFWYRQTMMQGLELLAYFRNRAPLDDSGMPKDRFSAEMPDATLATLKIQPSEPRDSAVYFCASGGGLVEEKLFFGSGTQLSVL.

This clone was observed a single time. The chain has TRBV6-6 and TRBJ1-2; the match to TRBD1 covers 9 bases. Unmatched junction bases numbered 2, after V lost 2 bases and J lost 1 base. Germline CDR1 reads MNHNY; CDR2 reads SVGAGI (reference sequence). The CDR3 extends over 15 amino acids. CDR3 DNA sequence: TGTGCCAGCAGTTACCGACAGGGGGTTAACTATGGCTACACCTTC. Translation gives CASSYRQGVNYGYTF.

V is TRBV3-1 (or the pseudogene TRBV3-2) and J is TRBJ2-5; 9 bases agree with TRBD2. CDR3 size: 16 residues. From germline, CDR1 is LGHDT and CDR2 YNNKEL (reference sequence). Trimming removed 4 bases from V and 5 bases from J; junction bases left unmatched: 11. DNA of the CDR3: TGTGCCAGCAGCCCCTTGGGCGGGGGGGCTCGGGAGACCCAGTACTTC. Amino acid sequence: CASSPLGGGARETQYF.

In its sample, this clone is large. The chain carries TRBV30 and TRBJ1-6; perhaps TRBD1 as D (5 bases). V was shortened by 2 bases and J by 10 bases, with 18 bases between the two germline ends. Germline loops: CDR1 GTSNPN, CDR2 SVGIG (reference sequence). The length of the CDR3 is 15 residues. In DNA, the CDR3 is TGTGCCTGGAGTCCCGATTCAGCCGGACACTCACCCCTCCACTTT. It encodes CAWSPDSAGHSPLHF.

Only a few counts were recorded for this clone. CDR3 sequence: CASSTGFLETQYF. The CDR3 DNA reads as TGCGCCAGCAGTACAGGGTTTTTGGAGACCCAGTACTTC. The chain couples TRBV5-1 to TRBJ2-5; weak D call: TRBD1 (6 bases). Per the germline V gene, CDR1 is SGHRS and CDR2 is YFSETQ. The V end was cut by 5 bases, the J end by 5 bases, with 13 bases between. The length of the CDR3 is 13 residues. The variable domain in full, completed from reference TRBV5-1 and TRBJ2-5, reads KAGVTQTPRYLIKTRGQQVTLSCSPISGHRSVSWYQQTPGQGLQFLFEYFSETQRNKGNFPGRFSGRQFSNSRSEMNVSTLELGDSALYLCASSTGFLETQYFGPGTRLLVL.

The chain couples TRBV5-1 to TRBJ1-1; the D is unclear. Trimming shortened V by 2 bases and J by 3 bases, and 14 bases separated the two germline ends. The germline V gene has CDR1 SGHRS and CDR2 YFSETQ. The CDR3 has 15 amino acids. The CDR3 DNA sequence: TGCGCCAGCAGCTTCGCCGGGCTCCGCGACACTGAAGCTTTCTTT. Translated: CASSFAGLRDTEAFF.

The chain is built from TRBV30 and TRBJ2-5; D possibly corresponds to TRBD1 (5 bases). V gave up 3 bases and J gave up 1 base, with 9 bases separating them. This CDR3 comprises 13 residues. In germline, CDR1 is GTSNPN, CDR2 SVGIG (reference sequence). The CDR3 sequence is CAWRAGPQETQYF. The DNA for the CDR3 is TGTGCCTGGAGAGCAGGGCCCCAAGAGACCCAGTACTTC.

This clone has a handful of counts. V usage is TRBV18 and J usage is TRBJ1-1; TRBD1 matches at 9 bases. J was trimmed by 5 bases and V by 5 bases; bases with no gene match: 6. The germline gives CDR1 KGHSH, CDR2 LQKENI. The CDR3 has 14 amino acids. CDR3 loop: CASSGQGQETEAFF. The DNA for the CDR3 is TGTGCCAGCTCAGGACAGGGGCAGGAGACTGAAGCTTTCTTT.